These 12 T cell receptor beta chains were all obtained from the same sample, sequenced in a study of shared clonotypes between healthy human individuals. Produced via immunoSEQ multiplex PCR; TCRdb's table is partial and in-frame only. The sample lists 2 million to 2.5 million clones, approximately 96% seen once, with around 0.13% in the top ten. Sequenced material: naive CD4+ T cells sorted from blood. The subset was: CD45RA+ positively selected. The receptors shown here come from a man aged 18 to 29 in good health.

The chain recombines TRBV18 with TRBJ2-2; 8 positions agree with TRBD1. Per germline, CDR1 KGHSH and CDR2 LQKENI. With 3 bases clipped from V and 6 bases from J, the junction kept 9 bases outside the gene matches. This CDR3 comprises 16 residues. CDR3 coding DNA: TGTGCCAGCTCACCTGTTCCGACAGGGGTGGCCGGGGAGCTGTTTTTT. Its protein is CASSPVPTGVAGELFF.

The CDR3 sequence: CATINSSGEQFF. CDR3 sequence (DNA): TGTGCCACCATCAATAGTTCTGGTGAGCAGTTCTTC. The rearrangement uses TRBV10-3 and TRBJ2-1; D unclear. This CDR3 contains 12 residues. CDR1 is ENHRY and CDR2 is SYGVKD in the germline V gene. V lost 10 bases and J lost 9, with 16 bases in between.

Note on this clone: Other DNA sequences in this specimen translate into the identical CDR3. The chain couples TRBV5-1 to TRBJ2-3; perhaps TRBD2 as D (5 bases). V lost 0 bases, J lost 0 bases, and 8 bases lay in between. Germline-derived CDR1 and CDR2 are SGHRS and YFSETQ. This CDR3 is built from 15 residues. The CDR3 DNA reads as TGCGCCAGCAGCTTGGACGCGGGCAGCACAGATACGCAGTATTTT. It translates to CASSLDAGSTDTQYF.

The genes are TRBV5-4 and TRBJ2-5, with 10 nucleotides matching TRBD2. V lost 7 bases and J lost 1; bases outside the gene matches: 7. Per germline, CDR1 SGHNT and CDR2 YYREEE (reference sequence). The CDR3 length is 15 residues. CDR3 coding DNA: TGTGCCAGCTCTTTTTCTAGCGGGAGCCAAGAGACCCAGTACTTC. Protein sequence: CASSFSSGSQETQYF.

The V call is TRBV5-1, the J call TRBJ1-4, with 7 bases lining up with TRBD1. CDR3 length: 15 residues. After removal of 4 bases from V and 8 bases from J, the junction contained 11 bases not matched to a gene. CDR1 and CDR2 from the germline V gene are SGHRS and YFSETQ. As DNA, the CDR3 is TGCGCCAGCAGCCGCAAGGGGGAAGGGGGCGAAAAACTGTTTTTT. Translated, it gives CASSRKGEGGEKLFF. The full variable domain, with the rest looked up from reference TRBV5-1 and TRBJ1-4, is KAGVTQTPRYLIKTRGQQVTLSCSPISGHRSVSWYQQTPGQGLQFLFEYFSETQRNKGNFPGRFSGRQFSNSRSEMNVSTLELGDSALYLCASSRKGEGGEKLFFGSGTQLSVL.

The CDR3 coding sequence is TGTGCCAGCAGCTCACGGCCTACGTCCGATGAGCAGTTCTTC. Protein: CASSSRPTSDEQFF. The chain employs TRBV7-6 and TRBJ2-1; D remains ambiguous. Trimming cost V 4 bases and J 8 bases, with 15 bases left between them. The CDR3 is 14 residues long. CDR1 is SGHVS and CDR2 is FNYEAQ in the germline V gene.

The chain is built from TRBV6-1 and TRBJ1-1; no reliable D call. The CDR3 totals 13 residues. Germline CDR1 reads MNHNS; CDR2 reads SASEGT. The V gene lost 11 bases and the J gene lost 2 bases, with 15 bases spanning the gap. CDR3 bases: TGTGCCCACAAAATGGCAGCTAACACTGAAGCTTTCTTT. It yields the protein CAHKMAANTEAFF.

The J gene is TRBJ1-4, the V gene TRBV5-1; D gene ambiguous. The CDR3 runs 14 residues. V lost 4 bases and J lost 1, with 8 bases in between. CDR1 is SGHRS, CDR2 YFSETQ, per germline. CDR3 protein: CASSIGKTNEKLFF. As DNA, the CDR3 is TGCGCCAGCAGCATCGGGAAAACTAATGAAAAACTGTTTTTT.

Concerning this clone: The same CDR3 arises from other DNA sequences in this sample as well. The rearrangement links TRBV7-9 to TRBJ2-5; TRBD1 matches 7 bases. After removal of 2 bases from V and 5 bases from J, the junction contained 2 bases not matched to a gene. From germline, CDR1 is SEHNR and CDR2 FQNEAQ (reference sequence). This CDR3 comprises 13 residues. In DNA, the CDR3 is TGTGCCAGCAGCTTACAGGGGGTGGAGACCCAGTACTTC. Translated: CASSLQGVETQYF.

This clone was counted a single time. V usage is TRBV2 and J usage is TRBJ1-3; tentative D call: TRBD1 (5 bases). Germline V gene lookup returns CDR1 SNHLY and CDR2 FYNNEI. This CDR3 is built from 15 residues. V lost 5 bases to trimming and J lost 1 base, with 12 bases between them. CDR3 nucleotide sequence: TGTGCCAGCAGTCAACAGGTCGGTTCTGGAAACACCATATATTTT. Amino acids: CASSQQVGSGNTIYF.

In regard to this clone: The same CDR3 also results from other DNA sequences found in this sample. The CDR3 loop is CASSLASQETQYF. The CDR3 region has the DNA TGCGCCAGCAGCTTGGCCAGTCAAGAGACCCAGTACTTC. The rearrangement joins TRBV5-1 to TRBJ2-5; D unclear. The V gene's germline CDR1 is SGHRS and CDR2 YFSETQ. The CDR3 contains 13 residues. V was cut by 0 bases and J by 2 bases, with 5 bases left in between.

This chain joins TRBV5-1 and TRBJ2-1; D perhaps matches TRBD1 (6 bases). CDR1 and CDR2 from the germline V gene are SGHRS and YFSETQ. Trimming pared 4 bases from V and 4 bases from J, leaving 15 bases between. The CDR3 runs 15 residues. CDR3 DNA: TGCGCCAGCAGCCCGGAAGGACAGACGTACAATGAGCAGTTCTTC. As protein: CASSPEGQTYNEQFF.